One and the same sample provided the 25 T cell receptor beta chains below, sequenced in a study of CD8 T cells in ankylosing spondylitis. Study-wide results and caveats: Blood of patients with ankylosing spondylitis appeared to be characterized by a TCR beta motif of several highly homologous variants.

TCRdb reanalysed the 5' RACE reads using MiXCR and keeps one entry per CDR3 protein. The table has 750,000 to 850,000 distinct CDR3 sequences, about 12% seen once. No antigen has been assigned to these receptors. Specimen: blood, either unsorted or a sorted T cell fraction (not recorded which). The receptors derive from a male donor with ankylosing spondylitis.

This clonotype was seen many times. The J gene is TRBJ2-3, the V gene TRBV7-9; tentatively, D is TRBD2 (7 bases). The CDR3 covers 14 residues. With 2 bases removed from V and 6 bases from J, the gap between germline ends came to 12 bases. Germline CDR1 and CDR2: SEHNR and FQNEAQ (reference sequence). DNA for the CDR3: TGTGCCAGCAGCTTACGCCGGGGGGCGGATACGCAGTATTTT. This translates into CASSLRRGADTQYF.

This clonotype was recorded many times. The rearrangement links TRBV20-1 to TRBJ1-4, with D uncertain. The CDR3 extends over 13 amino acids. CDR1 and CDR2 (germline): DFQATT, SNEGSKA (reference sequence). Trimming removed 6 bases from V and 3 bases from J, with 11 bases in between. CDR3 region: CSAVPGANEKLFF. CDR3 in DNA: TGCAGTGCCGTACCTGGGGCTAATGAAAAACTGTTTTTT.

A few counts support this clonotype. The chain joins TRBV5-1 to TRBJ2-5; the D gene is possibly TRBD1 (5 bases). Germline CDR1 reads SGHRS; CDR2 reads YFSETQ. V was shortened by 3 bases and J by 0 bases, with 9 bases between the two germline ends. CDR3 length: 14 amino acids. The CDR3 loop is CASSSAGYQETQYF. For the CDR3, the DNA is TGCGCCAGCAGCTCGGCAGGGTACCAAGAGACCCAGTACTTC.

For this clonotype: A much bigger clone sits one base away, suggesting this may be a read error. The rearrangement uses TRBV28 and TRBJ1-5; D unclear. The CDR3 has 12 residues. Per germline, CDR1 MDHEN and CDR2 SYDVKM. CDR3 in DNA: TGTGACAGCCAAGTAAGCAATCAGCCCCAGCATTTT. Protein product: CDSQVSNQPQHF.

This chain links TRBV11-2 with TRBJ2-5; 7 nucleotides align to TRBD2. Germline loops: CDR1 SGHAT, CDR2 FQNNGV. The CDR3 runs to 13 residues. V lost 1 base, J lost 6 bases, and 2 bases stayed unmatched. This CDR3 reads CASSLGEGQTQYF. The CDR3 nucleotides are TGTGCCAGCAGCTTAGGGGAGGGCCAGACCCAGTACTTC.

This clonotype was seen many times. The V call is TRBV11-2, the J call TRBJ2-2, with 8 bases matching TRBD2. The germline gives CDR1 SGHAT, CDR2 FQNNGV. The V and J ends lost 0 bases and 1 base, in that order; junction bases with no gene match: 7. This CDR3 has 18 amino acids. CDR3 in DNA: TGTGCCAGCAGCTTAGAACGGCTAGCGGGCCTGAACACCGGGGAGCTGTTTTTT. Translated, it gives CASSLERLAGLNTGELFF.

This clonotype was counted many times. The V call is TRBV29-1, the J call TRBJ2-1; D remains unclear. Looked up from germline, CDR1 is SQVTM and CDR2 is ANQGSEA. V lost 3 bases and J lost 5, with 14 bases in between. CDR3 size: 14 residues. The CDR3 DNA is TGCAGCGTTGAGAGCTTACGGGCCGACAATGAGCAGTTCTTC. Its protein product is CSVESLRADNEQFF.

This clonotype was seen many times. This chain connects TRBV9 to TRBJ1-3; no clear D. The germline V gene has CDR1 SGDLS and CDR2 YYNGEE. This CDR3 is built from 16 residues. V gave up 2 bases and J gave up 0 bases, with 12 bases separating them. For the CDR3, the DNA is TGTGCCAGCAGCGTCGGTGGCCGCGCCTCTGGAAACACCATATATTTT. It is translated as CASSVGGRASGNTIYF.

V is TRBV9 and J is TRBJ1-4; TRBD1 might be the D (6 bases). Germline assignment: CDR1 SGDLS and CDR2 YYNGEE. Between the trimmed V and J ends, which lost 3 bases and 8 bases, there was a span of 11 bases. The CDR3 sequence is 13 residues long. CDR3 in amino acids: CASSDGTLEKLFF. In DNA form, the CDR3 reads TGTGCCAGCAGCGACGGGACACTCGAAAAACTGTTTTTT. Full variable domain (outside the CDR3, taken from reference TRBV9 and TRBJ1-4): DSGVTQTPKHLITATGQRVTLRCSPRSGDLSVYWYQQSLDQGLQFLIQYYNGEERAKGNILERFSAQQFPDLHSELNLSSLELGDSALYFCASSDGTLEKLFFGSGTQLSVL.

This clonotype was recorded many times. The genes are TRBV20-1 and TRBJ2-3; D not certain. The V gene's germline CDR1 is DFQATT and CDR2 SNEGSKA (reference sequence). The V end was cut by 1 base, the J end by 5 bases, with 7 bases between. The length of the CDR3 is 12 residues. In DNA, the CDR3 is TGCAGTGCTAGAGTTGGCAGAGATACGCAGTATTTT. It translates to CSARVGRDTQYF.

In this sample, this clonotype turned up once. This rearrangement joins TRBV20-1 to TRBJ2-5; a weak D match, TRBD2 (6 bases). Germline V gives CDR1 DFQATT, CDR2 SNEGSKA (reference sequence). The length of the CDR3 is 16 residues. Trimming pared 5 bases from V and 4 bases from J, leaving 23 bases between. This CDR3 is CSASAHSARGTETQYF. The CDR3 DNA sequence: TGCAGTGCTTCCGCACATTCGGCGCGGGGTACAGAGACCCAGTACTTC.

This clonotype was seen only a few times. This sequence joins TRBV5-5 and TRBJ2-7, with TRBD1 as a possible D gene (6 bases). The CDR3 sequence is 13 residues long. Trimming stripped 1 base from V and 5 bases from J, with 10 bases between. CDR1 is SGHKS and CDR2 is YYEKEE in the germline V gene (reference sequence). CDR3 sequence: CASSLTGSDEQYF. DNA for the CDR3: TGTGCCAGCAGCTTGACAGGGTCTGACGAGCAGTACTTC.

This clonotype has only a few counts. The chain links TRBV29-1 to TRBJ2-1; D gene ambiguous. The CDR3 spans 14 residues. The germline CDR1 and CDR2 sequences are SQVTM and ANQGSEA. V lost 4 bases and J lost 8, with 18 bases in between. The CDR3 DNA sequence: TGCAGCGTTGGGCTAAAATATGGATTACATGAGCAGTTCTTC. This translates into CSVGLKYGLHEQFF.

The V gene is TRBV2, the J gene TRBJ2-5, with D maybe TRBD2 (5 bases). V gave up 11 bases and J gave up 3 bases, with 22 bases separating them. Germline CDR1 SNHLY, CDR2 FYNNEI. The CDR3 covers 15 residues. The DNA for the CDR3 is TGTGCCGGCCAAGGCGGGTGGCGGAATGAAGAGACCCAGTACTTC. Its translation: CAGQGGWRNEETQYF.

V and J are TRBV29-1 and TRBJ2-1; D is possibly TRBD2 (5 bases). The CDR3 is 15 amino acids. The V end was cut by 7 bases, the J end by 2 bases, with 18 bases between. Germline CDR1 and CDR2: SQVTM and ANQGSEA. The CDR3 here is CSAGRRLAPYNEQFF. The CDR3 DNA is TGCAGCGCTGGGCGACGGCTAGCACCCTACAATGAGCAGTTCTTC.

J is TRBJ2-6 and V is TRBV5-2; TRBD1, the table's D call, lacks a check against the DNA. TRBV5-2 is tagged as a pseudogene. This CDR3 is built from 17 residues. The CDR3 region is CASSLWVTGGGANVLTF. DNA for the CDR3: TGTGCCAGCAGCTTATGGGTCACAGGGGGTGGGGCCAACGTCCTGACTTTC.

The chain combines TRBV7-9 with TRBJ2-7, with D perhaps TRBD1 or TRBD2 (6 bases each). The CDR3 sequence is 15 residues long. Germline lookup yields CDR1 SEHNR and CDR2 FQNEAQ (reference sequence). Trimming left V 5 bases short and J 8 bases short, with 22 bases between. The CDR3 reads CASSPAPRGEKKQYF. CDR3 coding DNA: TGTGCCAGCAGCCCAGCCCCTAGGGGGGAAAAGAAGCAGTACTTC. The full variable domain, completed using reference TRBV7-9 and TRBJ2-7, is DTGVSQNPRHKITKRGQNVTFRCDPISEHNRLYWYRQTLGQGPEFLTYFQNEAQLEKSRLLSDRFSAERPKGSFSTLEIQRTEQGDSAMYLCASSPAPRGEKKQYFGPGTRLTVT.

CDR3 residues: CASSLPGLPHSSQFF. The DNA of the CDR3 is TGCGCCAGCAGTTTACCGGGACTCCCTCATTCTTCGCAGTTCTTC. The chain couples TRBV5-1 to TRBJ2-1; tentative D call: TRBD2 (6 bases). Germline-derived CDR1 and CDR2 are SGHRS and YFSETQ. The length of the CDR3 is 15 residues. Trimming left V 5 bases short and J 12 bases short, with 24 bases between. Full variable domain (outside the CDR3, taken from reference TRBV5-1 and TRBJ2-1): KAGVTQTPRYLIKTRGQQVTLSCSPISGHRSVSWYQQTPGQGLQFLFEYFSETQRNKGNFPGRFSGRQFSNSRSEMNVSTLELGDSALYLCASSLPGLPHSSQFFGPGTRLTVL.

The chain is built from TRBV6-1 and TRBJ1-5, with 8 bases matching TRBD1. The CDR3 consists of 15 residues. Trimming took 5 bases from V and 2 from J; bases not matched to a gene: 5. The germline V gene encodes CDR1 MNHNS and CDR2 SASEGT. This CDR3 is CASSQTGAGNQPQHF. DNA for the CDR3: TGTGCCAGCAGTCAGACAGGGGCCGGCAATCAGCCCCAGCATTTT.

DNA for the CDR3: TGTGCCAGCGGGGAGGGCAGATACTATGGCTACACCTTC. It is translated as CASGEGRYYGYTF. The chain joins TRBV7-2 to TRBJ1-2; D not certain. This CDR3 contains 13 residues. Germline-derived CDR1 and CDR2 are SGHTA and FQGNSA. V lost 8 bases and J lost 3, with 13 bases in between.

This clonotype was seen a handful of times. The chain links TRBV5-1 to TRBJ1-1; the match to TRBD1 covers 7 bases. V was clipped by 6 bases and J by 1 base; unmatched bases: 6. Looked up from germline, CDR1 is SGHRS and CDR2 is YFSETQ. CDR3 size: 14 residues. CDR3 loop: CASNPTGRNTEAFF. The CDR3 nucleotides are TGCGCCAGCAACCCGACAGGGAGGAACACTGAAGCTTTCTTT. Full variable domain (missing parts from reference TRBV5-1 and TRBJ1-1): KAGVTQTPRYLIKTRGQQVTLSCSPISGHRSVSWYQQTPGQGLQFLFEYFSETQRNKGNFPGRFSGRQFSNSRSEMNVSTLELGDSALYLCASNPTGRNTEAFFGQGTRLTVV.

CDR3 nucleotide sequence: TGTGCCAGCAGCTGGGGTGGGGTTCCTGAAGCTTTCTTT. Protein: CASSWGGVPEAFF. This sequence joins TRBV12-3 or TRBV12-4 and TRBJ1-1; D is unresolved. V lost 6 bases to trimming and J lost 6 bases, with 14 bases between them. CDR3 length: 13 residues.

The gene calls are TRBV5-1 and TRBJ1-6; D unclear. Germline V CDR1 and CDR2: SGHRS, YFSETQ. The CDR3 runs 14 residues. Deletions cut 0 bases from V and 11 bases from J, with 12 bases between. CDR3 coding DNA: TGCGCCAGCAGCTTGGTTACGGGCGGAACACCCCTCCACTTT. This codes for CASSLVTGGTPLHF.

This clonotype was counted at least ten times. The chain is built from TRBV6-5 and TRBJ2-7; the D is unclear. The germline V gene encodes CDR1 MNHEY and CDR2 SVGAGI. The CDR3 loop spans 12 amino acids. Trimming took 4 bases from V and 8 from J, leaving 12 bases between them. Here the CDR3 DNA reads TGTGCCAGCAGTTCCCCTATCGGAAAGCAGTACTTC. Its translation: CASSSPIGKQYF.

This clonotype appeared a few times. This chain uses TRBV9 with TRBJ1-3; D unresolved. The V gene's germline CDR1 is SGDLS and CDR2 YYNGEE. Trimming stripped 0 bases from V and 3 bases from J, with 7 bases between. The CDR3 totals 14 residues. CDR3 DNA sequence: TGTGCCAGCAGCGTAGAGGGTGGTGGAAACACCATATATTTT. This gives the protein CASSVEGGGNTIYF.